These T cell receptor beta chains were read from a single sample in a study of T cell repertoires in aging, cancer and after chemotherapy. Via MiXCR, TCRdb re-called the multiplex PCR reads, giving one row per CDR3 protein. The table has several thousand distinct CDR3 sequences, approximately 50% seen once. Sequencing used blood. The receptor set was obtained from a human donor with a solid tumor. The CDR3 runs from the conserved cysteine through the conserved F or W. D genes are given only for firm matches. The size field is filled for only some rows; it gives once, few, many or a size class.

>TRBJ2-2|.|few|TRBV7-3
TGTGCCAGCAGCTCACAGGGTTCCGGGGAGCTGTTTTTT
CASSSQGSGELFF
>TRBJ2-7|.|few|TRBV29-1
TGCAGCGTTGAAGAATTGGAGGGGAACGAGCAGTACTTC
CSVEELEGNEQYF
>TRBJ1-1|.|few|TRBV14
TGTGCCAGCACCCCTAACATCAACACTGAAGCTTTCTTT
CASTPNINTEAFF
>TRBJ1-5|.|few|TRBV6-5
TGTGCCAGCAGTTCCGTTCTGGGCAATCAGCCCCAGCATTTT
CASSSVLGNQPQHF
>TRBJ2-7|.|.|TRBV18
TGTGCCAGCTCACCACAAACGGATTACGAGCAGTACTTC
CASSPQTDYEQYF
>TRBJ2-1|TRBD2|.|TRBV7-2
TGTGCCAGCAGCTTAGTGGCTAGCGGAGGCTACAATGAGCAGTTCTTC
CASSLVASGGYNEQFF
>TRBJ2-1|.|.|TRBV30
TGTGCCTGGAGGGAGCCGTACTCCTACAATGAGCAGTTCTTC
CAWREPYSYNEQFF
>TRBJ2-7|TRBD1|.|TRBV18
TGTGCCAGCCGGACAGGCGAAACCTACGAGCAGTACTTC
CASRTGETYEQYF
>TRBJ1-3|.|.|TRBV19
TGTGCCAGTAGTACCGACACCTCTGGAAACACCATATATTTT
CASSTDTSGNTIYF
>TRBJ2-2|.|.|TRBV11-3
TGTGCCAGCAGCTCGTATGGGGGTGAGGACACCGGGGAGCTGTTTTTT
CASSSYGGEDTGELFF
>TRBJ2-6|.|once|TRBV9
TGTGCCAGCAGCCTAGGTAACTCTGGGGCCAACGTCCTGACTTTC
CASSLGNSGANVLTF
>TRBJ1-2|.|.|TRBV19
TGTGCCAGTAGTATAGACCGGGGGGGATCCCGCGGCTACACCTTC
CASSIDRGGSRGYTF
>TRBJ1-2|.|.|TRBV28
TGTGCCAGCAGTCAAAACAGGGCAAACTATGGCTACACCTTC
CASSQNRANYGYTF
>TRBJ1-5|TRBD1|.|TRBV4-3
TGCGCCAGCAGCCACAAACAGGGGCCAAATCAGCCCCAGCATTTT
CASSHKQGPNQPQHF
>TRBJ2-1|TRBD2|.|TRBV20-1
TGCAGTGCTAGAAACGCGGGGGTGACTAGCGGGAGGGCCAATGAGCAGTTCTTC
CSARNAGVTSGRANEQFF
>TRBJ2-7|.|.|TRBV29-1
TGCAGCGTTGCCCCCGTCGGAGCGGTCCCGCTGGACGAGCAGTACTTC
CSVAPVGAVPLDEQYF
>TRBJ2-7|TRBD1|few|TRBV20-1
TGCAGTGCTAGAGATCTGGGACAGGGGTCCTACGAGCAGTACTTC
CSARDLGQGSYEQYF
>TRBJ1-6|TRBD1|.|TRBV25-1
TGTGCCAGCAGTGGACAGGGAGGTAATTCACCCCTCCACTTT
CASSGQGGNSPLHF
>TRBJ2-5|TRBD2|.|TRBV20-1
TGCAGTACTGACCCGGGACTAGCTTCGGAGACCCAGTACTTC
CSTDPGLASETQYF
>TRBJ1-6|.|.|TRBV28
TGTGCCAGCAGTTTATTAGCGTCCCTCCACTTT
CASSLLASLHF
>TRBJ2-7|.|.|TRBV7-2
TGTGCCAGCAGCTTGAGGGATCAAACCTACGAGCAGTACTTC
CASSLRDQTYEQYF
>TRBJ2-1|.|.|TRBV29-1
TGCAGCGCCCACCAAGCGGGCAATGAGCAGTTCTTC
CSAHQAGNEQFF
>TRBJ1-1|.|.|TRBV20-1
TGCAGTGCTAGAGATCCAGACAGGAACACTGAAGCTTTCTTT
CSARDPDRNTEAFF
>TRBJ2-2|.|.|TRBV19
TGTGCCAGTAGATTGGGAAGGACCGGGGAGCTGTTTTTT
CASRLGRTGELFF